The entry below gives a single TCR beta chain sequence along with its context. What it recognizes is unknown. An end of the junction differs from the germline gene, which may be a read error. The length of the CDR3 is 13 residues. Looked up from germline, CDR1 is SQVTM and CDR2 is ANQGSEA. The data derive from a study of post-analysis software for immune sequencing data. At the level of the study: Some patients lacked subtype; others had relapsing-remitting, secondary progressive or progressive-relapsing disease.

The library was made from cDNA and included unique molecular identifiers. TCRdb passed the PCR reads through MiXCR, listing each CDR3 protein once. Of 700,000 to 900,000 distinct CDR3 sequences listed, under 60% were seen once; the top ten hold roughly 4.5%. Findings of the study overall: Normalized Chao1 diversity in multiple sclerosis patients fell significantly below that of controls. Comparison of patients with controls showed about 5 TRBV segments more frequent in patients, TRBV5-6, TRBV5-1 and TRBV20-1 among them. When the samples were clustered directly with F measure, those that had been prepared in the same batch showed strong co-clustering.

The V gene is TRBV29-1, the J gene TRBJ2-6; no clear D. This TCR was recovered from a girl under 18 with multiple sclerosis. Specimen: blood. CDR3 bases: TGCGGCGTTGCTCTGGTGGGGGCCAACGTCCTGACTTTC. Translated, it gives CGVALVGANVLTF.